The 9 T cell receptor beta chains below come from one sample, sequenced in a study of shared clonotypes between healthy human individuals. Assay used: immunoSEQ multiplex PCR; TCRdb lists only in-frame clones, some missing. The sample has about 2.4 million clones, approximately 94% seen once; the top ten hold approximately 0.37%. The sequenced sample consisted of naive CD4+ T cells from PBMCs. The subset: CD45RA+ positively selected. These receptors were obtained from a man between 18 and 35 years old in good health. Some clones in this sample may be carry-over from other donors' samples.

CDR3 sequence (DNA): TGTGCCAGCTCACCTGGGGTGGCAGAGAACACCGGGGAGCTGTTTTTT. Its translation: CASSPGVAENTGELFF. The rearrangement uses TRBV18 and TRBJ2-2, with D unclear. CDR1 and CDR2 from the germline V gene are KGHSH and LQKENI. This CDR3 region has 16 residues. V dropped 3 bases and J dropped 1 base, with 12 bases sitting between them. Together with reference TRBV18 and TRBJ2-2, the CDR3 gives the full variable domain: NAGVMQNPRHLVRRRGQEARLRCSPMKGHSHVYWYRQLPEEGLKFMVYLQKENIIDESGMPKERFSAEFPKEGPSILRIQQVVRGDSAAYFCASSPGVAENTGELFFGEGSRLTVL.

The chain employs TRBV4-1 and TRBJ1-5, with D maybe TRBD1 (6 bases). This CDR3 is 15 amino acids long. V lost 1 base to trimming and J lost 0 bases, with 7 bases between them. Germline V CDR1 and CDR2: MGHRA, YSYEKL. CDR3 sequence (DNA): TGCGCCAGCAGCCAAGGGGGGGCTAGCAATCAGCCCCAGCATTTT. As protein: CASSQGGASNQPQHF.

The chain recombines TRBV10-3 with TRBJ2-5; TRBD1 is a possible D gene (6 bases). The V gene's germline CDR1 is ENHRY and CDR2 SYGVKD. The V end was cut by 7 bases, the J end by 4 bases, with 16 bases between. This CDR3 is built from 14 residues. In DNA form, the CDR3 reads TGTGCCATCAAGGGAACAGGGTTAGGAGAGACCCAGTACTTC. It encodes CAIKGTGLGETQYF.

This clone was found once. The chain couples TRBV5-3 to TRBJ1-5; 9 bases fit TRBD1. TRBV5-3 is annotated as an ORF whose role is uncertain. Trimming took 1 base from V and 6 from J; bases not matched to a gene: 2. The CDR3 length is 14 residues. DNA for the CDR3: TGTGCCAGAAGCTTGACAGGGGGCTGTCAGCCCCAGCATTTT. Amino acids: CARSLTGGCQPQHF.

The CDR3 region has the DNA TGTGCCAGCACCCGGGACAGCAACAACTATGGCTACACCTTC. Translation gives CASTRDSNNYGYTF. The chain employs TRBV21-1 and TRBJ1-2; the D segment call TRBD1 is taken from the table without a DNA check. TRBV21-1 is noted as a pseudogene. The CDR3 loop spans 14 amino acids.

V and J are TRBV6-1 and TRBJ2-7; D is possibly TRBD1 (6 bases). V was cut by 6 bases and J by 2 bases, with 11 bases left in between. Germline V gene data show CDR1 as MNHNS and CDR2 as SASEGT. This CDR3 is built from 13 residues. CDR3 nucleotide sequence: TGTGCCAGCAGGCCGACAGGAACCTACGAGCAGTACTTC. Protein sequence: CASRPTGTYEQYF.

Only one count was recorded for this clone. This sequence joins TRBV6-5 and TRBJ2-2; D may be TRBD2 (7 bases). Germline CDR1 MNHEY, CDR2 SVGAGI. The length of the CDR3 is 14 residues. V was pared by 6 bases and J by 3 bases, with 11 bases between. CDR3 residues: CASSRGADTGELFF. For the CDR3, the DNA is TGTGCCAGCAGCCGGGGGGCCGACACCGGGGAGCTGTTTTTT.

CDR3 loop: CASSKDRGPYNEQFF. CDR3 coding DNA: TGTGCCAGCAGCAAGGACAGGGGGCCCTACAATGAGCAGTTCTTC. The gene calls are TRBV7-3 and TRBJ2-1; TRBD1 agrees at 11 bases. CDR1 is SGHTA, CDR2 FQGTGA, per germline. Trimming took 5 bases from V and 2 from J; bases not matched to a gene: 2. The CDR3 loop spans 15 amino acids.

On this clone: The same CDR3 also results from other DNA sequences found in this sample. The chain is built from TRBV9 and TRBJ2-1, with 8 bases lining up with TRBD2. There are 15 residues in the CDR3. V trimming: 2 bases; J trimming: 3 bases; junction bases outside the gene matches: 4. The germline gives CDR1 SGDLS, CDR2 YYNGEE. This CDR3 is CASSVDSGSYNEQFF. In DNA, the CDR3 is TGTGCCAGCAGCGTCGACAGCGGGAGCTACAATGAGCAGTTCTTC.